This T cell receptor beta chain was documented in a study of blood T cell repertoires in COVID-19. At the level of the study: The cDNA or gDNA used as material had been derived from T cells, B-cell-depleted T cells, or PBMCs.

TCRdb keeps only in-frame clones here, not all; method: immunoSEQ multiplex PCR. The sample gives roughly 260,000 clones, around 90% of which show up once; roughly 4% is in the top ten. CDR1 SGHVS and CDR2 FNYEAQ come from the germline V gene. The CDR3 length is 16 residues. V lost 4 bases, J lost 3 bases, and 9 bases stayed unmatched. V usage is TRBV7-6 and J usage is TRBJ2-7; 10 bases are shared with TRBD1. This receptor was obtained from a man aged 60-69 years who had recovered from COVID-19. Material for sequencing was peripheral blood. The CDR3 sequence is CASSSRPDRGYYEQYF. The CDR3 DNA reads TGTGCCAGCAGCTCTCGCCCGGACAGGGGGTACTACGAGCAGTACTTC.